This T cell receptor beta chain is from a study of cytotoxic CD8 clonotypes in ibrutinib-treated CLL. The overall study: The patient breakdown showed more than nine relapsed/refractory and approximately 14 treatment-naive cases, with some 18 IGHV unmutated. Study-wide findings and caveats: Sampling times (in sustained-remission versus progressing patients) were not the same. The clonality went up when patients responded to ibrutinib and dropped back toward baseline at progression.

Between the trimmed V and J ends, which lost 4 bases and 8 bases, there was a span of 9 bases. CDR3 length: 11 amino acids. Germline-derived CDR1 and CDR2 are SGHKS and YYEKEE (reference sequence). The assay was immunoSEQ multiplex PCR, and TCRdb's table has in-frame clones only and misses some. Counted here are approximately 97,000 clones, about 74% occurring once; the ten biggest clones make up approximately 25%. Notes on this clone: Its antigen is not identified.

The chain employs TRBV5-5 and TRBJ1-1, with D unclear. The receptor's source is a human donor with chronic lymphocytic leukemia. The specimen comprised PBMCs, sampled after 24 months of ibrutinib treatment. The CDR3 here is CASSLTTEAFF. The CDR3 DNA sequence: TGTGCCAGCAGCCTAACGACGGAAGCTTTCTTT. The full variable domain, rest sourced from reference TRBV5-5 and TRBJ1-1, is DAGVTQSPTHLIKTRGQQVTLRCSPISGHKSVSWYQQVLGQGPQFIFQYYEKEERGRGNFPDRFSARQFPNYSSELNVNALLLGDSALYLCASSLTTEAFFGQGTRLTVV.